Listed below are T cell receptor beta chains from one sample, sequenced in a study of blood T cell repertoires in COVID-19. The assay was immunoSEQ multiplex PCR, and TCRdb's table has in-frame clones only and misses some. This table has 100,000 or so clones, around 80% appearing once. The sequencing sample was made of peripheral blood. The receptors derive from a man aged 55 to 70 with active or convalescent COVID-19. Each CDR3 is given without its conserved first and last residue. The order of the fields is V gene, CDR3 protein.

v_gene: TRBV5-1; CDR3aa: ASSLELATSYNEQF
v_gene: TRBV27; CDR3aa: ASSPPGLATILNEQF
v_gene: TRBV24-1; CDR3aa: ATSDPDRGETGELF
v_gene: TRBV19; CDR3aa: ATDTGGTGELF
v_gene: TRBV10-3; CDR3aa: AISESSNSPLH
v_gene: TRBV5-6; CDR3aa: ASSLGGTSVETQY
v_gene: TRBV2; CDR3aa: ASSDRTGGSQPQH
v_gene: TRBV25-1; CDR3aa: ASTPGRPAEAF
v_gene: TRBV29-1; CDR3aa: SVESDRDREHEQY
v_gene: TRBV5-1; CDR3aa: ASSLGRSGNSPLH
v_gene: TRBV12-5; CDR3aa: ASGFIGTGYEQY
v_gene: TRBV9; CDR3aa: ASSANQGNTEAF
v_gene: TRBV11-3; CDR3aa: ASSLKREGNEQF
v_gene: TRBV11-2; CDR3aa: ASRFLGGRGNTIY
v_gene: TRBV11-3; CDR3aa: ASSLRPAGAGVGELF
v_gene: TRBV4-1; CDR3aa: ASSQEPGQNSPLH
v_gene: TRBV20-1; CDR3aa: SGDKNEKLF
v_gene: TRBV7-9; CDR3aa: ASSQGVEQF
v_gene: TRBV10-3; CDR3aa: AISDPLKPGQGSYGYT
v_gene: TRBV2; CDR3aa: ATRQGISRSSYEQY
v_gene: TRBV6-6; CDR3aa: ASSPGVGVGGYT
v_gene: TRBV6-5; CDR3aa: AISRQSANYGYT
v_gene: TRBV6-5; CDR3aa: ASSSLAELQETQY
v_gene: TRBV14; CDR3aa: ASSQDRVGLALTDTQY
v_gene: TRBV7-8; CDR3aa: ASTREGLAGREWF
v_gene: TRBV6-6; CDR3aa: ASFLSPSGTQY
v_gene: TRBV3-1/TRBV3-2; CDR3aa: ASSQDRAGEETQY
v_gene: TRBV6-5; CDR3aa: ASSYSTGTGGLGYT
v_gene: TRBV19; CDR3aa: ASSRRDSPSTNEKLF
v_gene: TRBV5-5; CDR3aa: ASSRDNYGYT
v_gene: TRBV24-1; CDR3aa: ATSDPGLAGEETQY
v_gene: TRBV3-1/TRBV3-2; CDR3aa: ASSRGGRTLHNEQF
v_gene: TRBV5-1; CDR3aa: ASSLAGEQY
v_gene: TRBV2; CDR3aa: ASSDAGFTEAF
v_gene: TRBV4-1; CDR3aa: ASSQRQGTYEQY
v_gene: TRBV15; CDR3aa: ATSREASGTYEQY
v_gene: TRBV7-9; CDR3aa: ASSLERLAPYNEQF
v_gene: TRBV11-3; CDR3aa: ASSIRTGYEQY
v_gene: TRBV5-1; CDR3aa: ASGATSASSYEQY
v_gene: TRBV28; CDR3aa: ASSFRRGYGYT
v_gene: TRBV10-3; CDR3aa: AISERGNTEAF
v_gene: TRBV7-2; CDR3aa: ASSLIGSHYEQY
v_gene: TRBV4-1; CDR3aa: ASSLGADYRYTDTQY
v_gene: TRBV6-5; CDR3aa: ASRLLAAVTDTQY
v_gene: TRBV20-1; CDR3aa: SASQGFNYGYT
v_gene: TRBV7-8; CDR3aa: ASSVLTGWEQY
v_gene: TRBV12-5; CDR3aa: ASGPRQGSYNEQF
v_gene: TRBV21-1; CDR3aa: ASNHLTGTGGLGLGYNEQF
v_gene: TRBV9; CDR3aa: ASSVREGANEKLF
v_gene: TRBV10-3; CDR3aa: AITAGDVSQGYT
v_gene: TRBV7-2; CDR3aa: ASSLSPAVPYNEQF
v_gene: TRBV3-1/TRBV3-2; CDR3aa: ASSQDQLGGVYGYT
v_gene: TRBV24-1; CDR3aa: ATSDHRVYNEQF
v_gene: TRBV4-1; CDR3aa: ASSQAGGAGAEAF
v_gene: TRBV28; CDR3aa: ASRGTGTRNTIY
v_gene: TRBV6-6; CDR3aa: ASSWDTYGNQPQH
v_gene: TRBV3-1/TRBV3-2; CDR3aa: ASSLLAGSYNEQF